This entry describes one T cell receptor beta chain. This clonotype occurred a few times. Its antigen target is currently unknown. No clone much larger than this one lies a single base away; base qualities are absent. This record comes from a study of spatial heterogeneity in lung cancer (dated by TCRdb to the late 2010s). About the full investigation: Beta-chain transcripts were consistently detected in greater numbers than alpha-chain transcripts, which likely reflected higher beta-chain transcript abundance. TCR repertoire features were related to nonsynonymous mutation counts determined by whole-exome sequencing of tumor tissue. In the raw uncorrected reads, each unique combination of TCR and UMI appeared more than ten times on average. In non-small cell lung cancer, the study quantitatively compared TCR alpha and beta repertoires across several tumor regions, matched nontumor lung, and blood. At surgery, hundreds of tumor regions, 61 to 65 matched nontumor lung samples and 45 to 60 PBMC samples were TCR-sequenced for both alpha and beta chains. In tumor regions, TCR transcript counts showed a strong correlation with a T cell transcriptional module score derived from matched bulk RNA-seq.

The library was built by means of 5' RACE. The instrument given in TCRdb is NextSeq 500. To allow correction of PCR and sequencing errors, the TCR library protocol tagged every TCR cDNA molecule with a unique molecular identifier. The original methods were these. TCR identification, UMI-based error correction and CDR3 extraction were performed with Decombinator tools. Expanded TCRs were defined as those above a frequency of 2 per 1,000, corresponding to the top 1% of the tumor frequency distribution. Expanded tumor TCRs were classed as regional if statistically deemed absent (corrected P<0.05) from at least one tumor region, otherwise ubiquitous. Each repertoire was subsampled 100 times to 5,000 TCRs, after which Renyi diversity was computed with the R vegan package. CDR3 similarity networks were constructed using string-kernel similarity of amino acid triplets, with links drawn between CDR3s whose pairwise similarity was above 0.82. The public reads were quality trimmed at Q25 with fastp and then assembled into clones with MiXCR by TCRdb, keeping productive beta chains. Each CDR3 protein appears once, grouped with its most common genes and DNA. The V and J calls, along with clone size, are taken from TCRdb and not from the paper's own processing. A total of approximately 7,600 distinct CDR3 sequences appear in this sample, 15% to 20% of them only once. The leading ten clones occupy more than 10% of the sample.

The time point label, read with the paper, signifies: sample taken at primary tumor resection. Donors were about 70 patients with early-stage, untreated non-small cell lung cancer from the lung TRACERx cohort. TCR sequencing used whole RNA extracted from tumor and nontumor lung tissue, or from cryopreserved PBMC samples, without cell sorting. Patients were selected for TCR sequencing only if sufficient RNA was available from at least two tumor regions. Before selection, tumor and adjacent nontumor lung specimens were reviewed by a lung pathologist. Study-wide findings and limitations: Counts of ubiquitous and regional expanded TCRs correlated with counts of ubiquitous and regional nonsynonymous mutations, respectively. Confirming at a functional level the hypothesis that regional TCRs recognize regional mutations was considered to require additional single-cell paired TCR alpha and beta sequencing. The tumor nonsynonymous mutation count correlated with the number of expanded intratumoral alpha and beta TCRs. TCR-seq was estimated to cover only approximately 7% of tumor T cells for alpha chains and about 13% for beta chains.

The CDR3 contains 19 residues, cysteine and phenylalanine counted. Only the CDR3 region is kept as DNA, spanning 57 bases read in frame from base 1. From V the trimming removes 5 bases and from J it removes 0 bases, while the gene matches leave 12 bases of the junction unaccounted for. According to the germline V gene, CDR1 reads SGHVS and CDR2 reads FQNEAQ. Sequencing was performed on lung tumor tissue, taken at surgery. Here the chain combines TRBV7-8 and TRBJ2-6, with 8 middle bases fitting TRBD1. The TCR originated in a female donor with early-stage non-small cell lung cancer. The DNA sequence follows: TGTGCCAGCAGCCCAAGGGTGGTAGGACAGGGCTCTGGGGCCAACGTCCTGACTTTC. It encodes CASSPRVVGQGSGANVLTF.